This T cell receptor beta chain was captured in a study of blood T cell repertoires in COVID-19. For the study at large: The cDNA or gDNA used as material had been derived from T cells, B-cell-depleted T cells, or PBMCs.

The age range of participants was about 18 to 100 years, with residence in around 22 US areas. Within the 2 weeks before study entry, each person in the exposed group met a COVID-19 case. The V gene lost 5 bases and the J gene lost 8 bases, with 18 bases spanning the gap. The CDR3 contains 14 residues. Germline CDR1 reads SGHAT; CDR2 reads FQNNGV. Clones were sequenced by immunoSEQ multiplex PCR, and TCRdb holds only the in-frame ones, with some missing. This sample yields about 260,000 clones, of which 80% to 95% are seen a single time; roughly 2.9% belongs to the top ten. The sequence derives from a man in his forties who had been exposed to COVID-19. Sequenced: PBMCs or T cells enriched from blood (not recorded which). The genes are TRBV11-2 and TRBJ1-2; possible D gene TRBD1, 5 bases. The CDR3 protein is CASSPEGRVEGYTF. The DNA for the CDR3 is TGTGCCAGCAGCCCGGAGGGCAGGGTTGAAGGCTACACCTTC.